Presented here are 24 T cell receptor beta chains from one specimen sequenced in a study of T cell repertoires in cytomegalovirus infection. Their antigen targets remain unknown. TCRdb itself ran the reads through MiXCR, one entry per CDR3 protein. The sample has around 540,000 distinct CDR3 sequences; around a third are singletons. The starting material was cultured PBMCs, obtained from culture after CMV antigen stimulation. The receptors were gathered from a human donor in good health (CMV status not recorded). Some clones in this sample may be carry-over from other donors' samples.

This clonotype appeared many times. The V and J genes are TRBV2 and TRBJ2-5, with D unclear. This CDR3 has 13 residues. Germline V gene data show CDR1 as SNHLY and CDR2 as FYNNEI. The V end was cut by 5 bases, the J end by 5 bases, with 12 bases between. The CDR3 sequence is CASSSTLGETQYF. CDR3 bases: TGTGCCAGCAGTTCGACCCTGGGCGAGACCCAGTACTTC. The whole variable domain, remainder taken from reference TRBV2 and TRBJ2-5, is EPEVTQTPSHQVTQMGQEVILRCVPISNHLYFYWYRQILGQKVEFLVSFYNNEISEKSEIFDDQFSVERPDGSNFTLKIRSTKLEDSAMYFCASSSTLGETQYFGPGTRLLVL.

The chain has TRBV20-1 and TRBJ2-7; 9 bases align to TRBD2. The CDR3 runs 14 residues. CDR1 DFQATT and CDR2 SNEGSKA come from the germline V gene (reference sequence). With V trimmed by 7 bases and J by 4 bases, 11 bases remained unmatched. The CDR3 here is CSESRLAAGYEQYF. In nucleotides, the CDR3 is TGCAGTGAAAGCAGACTAGCGGCAGGGTACGAGCAGTACTTC.

By share, this clonotype ranks as medium-sized. CDR3 nucleotide sequence: TGTGCCAGCAGCAGCCAGAAGGACACTGAAGCTTTCTTT. This encodes CASSSQKDTEAFF. The V call is TRBV7-2, the J call TRBJ1-1; D is uncertain. Trimming left V 5 bases short and J 3 bases short, with 10 bases between. Germline-derived CDR1 and CDR2 are SGHTA and FQGNSA. The CDR3 totals 13 residues.

This clonotype came up a few times. V usage is TRBV4-1 and J usage is TRBJ2-7; 9 bases agree with TRBD2. The CDR3 has 16 amino acids. The germline V gene has CDR1 MGHRA and CDR2 YSYEKL. Trimming removed 1 base from V and 7 bases from J; junction bases left unmatched: 11. The CDR3, as DNA: TGCGCCAGCAGCCAAGTTAACATGGGACTAGCTGAAGAGCAGTACTTC. Residues: CASSQVNMGLAEEQYF.

This clonotype appeared a few times. V gene TRBV24-1 combines with J gene TRBJ2-1, with a possible D match to TRBD2 (6 bases). The CDR3 sequence is 13 residues long. V lost 4 bases to trimming and J lost 8 bases, with 11 bases between them. CDR1 and CDR2 (germline): KGHDR, SFDVKD. In DNA form, the CDR3 reads TGTGCCACCAGTGACGGTAGCGGCGATGAGCAGTTCTTC. Translating it yields CATSDGSGDEQFF.

The table lists this clonotype with a few counts. The chain couples TRBV18 to TRBJ2-1; D not resolved. Trimming removed 4 bases at V and 3 bases at J, with 13 bases between. This CDR3 is 15 amino acids long. Germline CDR1 reads KGHSH; CDR2 reads LQKENI. In DNA form, the CDR3 reads TGTGCCAGCTCACTATCTAGTAAGGGCTACAATGAGCAGTTCTTC. This gives the protein CASSLSSKGYNEQFF. The entire variable domain, with the rest obtained from reference TRBV18 and TRBJ2-1, is as follows: NAGVMQNPRHLVRRRGQEARLRCSPMKGHSHVYWYRQLPEEGLKFMVYLQKENIIDESGMPKERFSAEFPKEGPSILRIQQVVRGDSAAYFCASSLSSKGYNEQFFGPGTRLTVL.

The chain's CDR3 is CASSLARTIRRGTGELFF. DNA of the CDR3: TGTGCCAGCAGCTTAGCTCGGACTATCCGGAGAGGGACCGGGGAGCTGTTTTTT. The J gene is TRBJ2-2, the V gene TRBV7-8; tentatively, D is TRBD2 (6 bases). Germline lookup yields CDR1 SGHVS and CDR2 FQNEAQ. V dropped 0 bases and J dropped 5 bases, with 19 bases sitting between them. This CDR3 is built from 18 residues.

This clonotype came up many times. This chain uses TRBV7-3 with TRBJ2-1; D gene ambiguous. V dropped 5 bases and J dropped 2 bases, with 10 bases sitting between them. Germline V CDR1 and CDR2: SGHTA, FQGTGA. There are 14 residues in the CDR3. As DNA, the CDR3 is TGTGCCAGCAGCCCCGGGCTACCCTACAATGAGCAGTTCTTC. It yields the protein CASSPGLPYNEQFF.

V is TRBV7-9 and J is TRBJ2-3; unclear D gene. The CDR3 spans 16 residues. The V gene's germline CDR1 is SEHNR and CDR2 FQNEAQ (reference sequence). V gave up 5 bases and J gave up 2 bases, with 17 bases separating them. The CDR3 region has the DNA TGTGCCAGCAGCGACTCACCAGCTGAAGACACAGATACGCAGTATTTT. Amino acid sequence: CASSDSPAEDTDTQYF.

This clonotype showed up just a few times. The rearrangement links TRBV6-2 or TRBV6-3 to TRBJ2-3; possible D gene TRBD2, 6 bases. Trimming left V 2 bases short and J 4 bases short, with 25 bases between. This CDR3 region has 19 residues. Germline CDR1 is MNHEY and CDR2 is SVGEGT. This CDR3 is CASSYPRYGTLHPSDTQYF. CDR3 bases: TGTGCCAGCAGTTACCCCCGGTACGGGACTTTACATCCCTCAGATACGCAGTATTTT.

The rearrangement joins TRBV11-2 to TRBJ2-1, with TRBD2 matching 12 bases. This CDR3 contains 19 residues. Looked up from germline, CDR1 is SGHAT and CDR2 is FQNNGV. Losses at the gene ends were 5 bases for V and 3 bases for J; bases not matched to a gene: 14. The CDR3: CASSPIPRTSGDYYNEQFF. The CDR3 nucleotides read TGTGCCAGCAGCCCCATCCCCCGGACTAGCGGGGATTACTACAATGAGCAGTTCTTC.

The chain has TRBV19 and TRBJ1-5; no firm D call. Germline V CDR1 and CDR2: LNHDA, SQIVND (reference sequence). Trimming stripped 3 bases from V and 5 bases from J, with 8 bases between. The CDR3 totals 13 residues. The CDR3 sequence is CASSITYYQPQHF. CDR3 coding DNA: TGTGCCAGTAGTATTACCTACTATCAGCCCCAGCATTTT.

This clonotype was seen only a few times. V and J are TRBV7-9 and TRBJ1-1; D remains ambiguous. The ends were cut back, 4 bases at V and 1 base at J, with 16 bases in the middle. Germline lookup yields CDR1 SEHNR and CDR2 FQNEAQ (reference sequence). CDR3 size: 16 residues. This CDR3 reads CASSSILPDPNTEAFF. The CDR3 DNA is TGTGCCAGCAGCTCCATCTTACCCGACCCGAACACTGAAGCTTTCTTT.

V gene TRBV9 combines with J gene TRBJ2-7; 7 positions agree with TRBD1. Per the germline V gene, CDR1 is SGDLS and CDR2 is YYNGEE. The junction had 4 bases not matched to a gene; V was cut back by 2 bases and J by 2 bases. The CDR3 is 14 residues long. CDR3 DNA: TGTGCCAGCAGCGTTGGGACAGAGACCTACGAGCAGTACTTC. It encodes CASSVGTETYEQYF. The entire variable domain, with the rest obtained from reference TRBV9 and TRBJ2-7, is as follows: DSGVTQTPKHLITATGQRVTLRCSPRSGDLSVYWYQQSLDQGLQFLIQYYNGEERAKGNILERFSAQQFPDLHSELNLSSLELGDSALYFCASSVGTETYEQYFGPGTRLTVT.

This clonotype was detected a few times. The genes are TRBV7-9 and TRBJ2-2, with 13 bases lining up with TRBD2. With V trimmed by 5 bases and J by 4 bases, 4 bases remained unmatched. Germline CDR1 is SEHNR and CDR2 is FQNEAQ (reference sequence). The CDR3 extends over 16 amino acids. The CDR3 coding sequence is TGTGCCAGCAGCCGAGGGACTAGCGGGGTCACCGGGGAGCTGTTTTTT. Its translation: CASSRGTSGVTGELFF.

The chain combines TRBV5-4 with TRBJ2-3; D unresolved. The germline V and J ends were trimmed by 0 bases and 2 bases, with 10 bases remaining between them. The length of the CDR3 is 15 residues. The germline V gene has CDR1 SGHNT and CDR2 YYREEE (reference sequence). CDR3 region: CASSLVWGTTDTQYF. Here the CDR3 DNA reads TGTGCCAGCAGCTTGGTCTGGGGAACCACAGATACGCAGTATTTT.

The V and J genes are TRBV2 and TRBJ2-4, with 11 nucleotides matching TRBD2. This CDR3 is built from 16 residues. In germline, CDR1 is SNHLY, CDR2 FYNNEI. J was trimmed by 7 bases and V by 8 bases; bases with no gene match: 13. DNA for the CDR3: TGTGCCAGCCCTAGACAGGGCGCTAGCGGGAGGAACATTCAGTACTTC. Translated: CASPRQGASGRNIQYF.

The rearrangement joins TRBV6-5 to TRBJ2-1; D might be TRBD2 (6 bases). Trimming stripped 0 bases from V and 3 bases from J, with 12 bases between. The CDR3 loop spans 16 amino acids. The germline gives CDR1 MNHEY, CDR2 SVGAGI. CDR3 bases: TGTGCCAGCAGTTACTCGTCAGCGGGCGTCTACAATGAGCAGTTCTTC. Protein sequence: CASSYSSAGVYNEQFF.

This clonotype was counted at least ten times. This chain joins TRBV7-8 and TRBJ2-5, with D maybe TRBD1 (6 bases). CDR1 and CDR2 from the germline V gene are SGHVS and FQNEAQ. V shed 4 bases and J shed 5 bases, with 11 bases lying between them. The CDR3 extends over 13 amino acids. CDR3 sequence: CASSSGVQETQYF. The CDR3 DNA reads TGTGCCAGCAGCTCAGGGGTTCAGGAGACCCAGTACTTC.

A note on this clonotype: Relative to the germline gene, one junction end is altered; a read error may explain this. The chain is built from TRBV12-3 or TRBV12-4 and TRBJ2-7; D is perhaps TRBD1 (6 bases). This CDR3 comprises 11 residues. CDR3 residues: CASSLTGRRDF. CDR3 DNA sequence: TGTGCCAGCAGTTTGACAGGCCGTCGGGACTTC.

This clonotype appeared a single time. The J gene is TRBJ2-7, the V gene TRBV28, with TRBD2 matching over 7 bases. Trimming cost V 3 bases and J 6 bases; bases outside gene matches: 8. The V gene's germline CDR1 is MDHEN and CDR2 SYDVKM. CDR3 length: 14 residues. DNA for the CDR3: TGTGCCAGCAGTTTTCTCAGCGGGATCTCCGAGCAGTACTTC. Residues: CASSFLSGISEQYF.

This rearrangement joins TRBV3-1 to TRBJ2-7; weak D call: TRBD1 (6 bases). Germline loops: CDR1 LGHDT, CDR2 YNNKEL (reference sequence). V lost 4 bases, J lost 5 bases, and 15 bases lay in between. This CDR3 contains 14 residues. CDR3 sequence reads: CASSPNHQGNEQYF. CDR3 sequence (DNA): TGTGCCAGCAGCCCAAACCACCAGGGGAACGAGCAGTACTTC.

The genes are TRBV13 and TRBJ2-2; 9 positions match TRBD1. The germline gives CDR1 PRHDT, CDR2 FYEKMQ (reference sequence). V lost 5 bases and J lost 6; bases outside the gene matches: 4. This CDR3 contains 14 residues. The CDR3 protein is CASSRTGVPGELFF. Written as DNA, the CDR3 is TGTGCCAGCAGCAGGACAGGGGTTCCCGGGGAGCTGTTTTTT.

The chain carries TRBV20-1 and TRBJ2-5, with D tentatively TRBD1 or TRBD2 (5 bases each). V gave up 0 bases and J gave up 3 bases, with 11 bases separating them. The CDR3 spans 14 residues. Germline V CDR1 and CDR2: DFQATT, SNEGSKA (reference sequence). The CDR3 nucleotides read TGCAGTGCTAGAGATATAAGGGGAGAAGAGACCCAGTACTTC. Protein product: CSARDIRGEETQYF.